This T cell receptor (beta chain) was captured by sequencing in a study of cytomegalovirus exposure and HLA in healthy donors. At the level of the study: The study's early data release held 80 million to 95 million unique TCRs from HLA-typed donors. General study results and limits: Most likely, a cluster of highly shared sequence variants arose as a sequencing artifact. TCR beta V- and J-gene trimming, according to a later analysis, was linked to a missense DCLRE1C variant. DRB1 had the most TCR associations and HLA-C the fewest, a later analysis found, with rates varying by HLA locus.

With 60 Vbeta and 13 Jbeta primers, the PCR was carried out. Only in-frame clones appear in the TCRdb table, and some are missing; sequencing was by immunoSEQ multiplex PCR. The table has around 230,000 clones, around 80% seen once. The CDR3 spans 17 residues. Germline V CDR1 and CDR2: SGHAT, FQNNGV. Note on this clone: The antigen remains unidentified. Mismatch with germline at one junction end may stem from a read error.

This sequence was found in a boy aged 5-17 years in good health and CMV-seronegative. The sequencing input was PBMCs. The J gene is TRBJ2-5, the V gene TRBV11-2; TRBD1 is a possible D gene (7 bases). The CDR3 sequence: CASSYQSLRGALESQYF. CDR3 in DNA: TGTGCCAGCAGCTACCAATCCCTCAGGGGGGCTCTAGAGTCCCAGTACTTC.